A single sample is the source of the 31 T cell receptor beta chains below, sequenced in a study of Graves' ophthalmopathy and Graves' hyperthyroidism (dated by TCRdb to between 2017 and 2018). Sequencing used an Illumina HiSeq 2000. For repertoire sequencing, TCR beta CDR3 regions were amplified from RNA transcripts. HTBI primers and the Qiagen OneStep RT-PCR kit were used in a first-round RT-PCR, which was followed by a second-round multiplex PCR, size selection and purification. TCRdb reworked the public reads: Q25 trimming with fastp, MiXCR clone assembly, productive beta chains retained. Duplicate CDR3 protein sequences are folded into a single record with the most common DNA and genes. The sample has roughly 1.1 million distinct CDR3 sequences on record, about 40% of them singletons. Roughly 11% of the sample belongs to the ten largest clones. The sequencing sample was made of peripheral blood or thyroid tissue (not recorded which). These receptors were collected from an adult man with Graves' hyperthyroidism.

At least ten counts were recorded for this clonotype. The rearrangement links TRBV4-3 to TRBJ1-2, with D unresolved. This CDR3 comprises 15 residues. The germline V gene has CDR1 LGHNA and CDR2 YSLEER. V was shortened by 4 bases and J by 5 bases, with 17 bases between the two germline ends. CDR3 sequence (DNA): TGCGCCAGCAGCCCTAGAGGCCAGGAGCGGTATGGCTACACCTTC. Translated, it gives CASSPRGQERYGYTF.

This clonotype was found many times. This chain joins TRBV7-9 and TRBJ1-2; 8 bases map to TRBD1. The CDR3 totals 15 residues. In germline, CDR1 is SEHNR, CDR2 FQNEAQ (reference sequence). The trim removed 1 base at V and 8 bases at J, leaving 9 bases unmatched. The CDR3, as DNA: TGTGCCAGCAGCTTAGACCAGGGGGCCGTACGAGGCTACACCTTC. Protein: CASSLDQGAVRGYTF.

The sample holds a few counts of this clonotype. Given the absence of the conserved phenylalanine or tryptophan at the CDR3 end, a read error is likely. No DNA is shown, since the ends of the CDR3 on it are uncertain; the CDR3 is the one TCRdb lists. This chain uses TRBV14 with TRBJ1-1. The CDR3 is 11 residues long, ends included. Per the germline V gene, CDR1 is SGHDN and CDR2 is FVKESK. The CDR3 loop is CASSPRGRSLS.

This clonotype turned up a few times. The rearrangement links TRBV19 to TRBJ2-2; D remains unclear. The ends were cut back, 7 bases at V and 1 base at J, with 10 bases in the middle. Germline assignment: CDR1 LNHDA and CDR2 SQIVND (reference sequence). The CDR3 has 14 residues. The CDR3 protein is CASTQSENTGELFF. DNA for the CDR3: TGTGCCAGTACCCAAAGCGAGAACACCGGGGAGCTGTTTTTT.

About this clonotype itself: Being one base from a much bigger clone, this may be a read error. V usage is TRBV12-3 or TRBV12-4 and J usage is TRBJ1-3; D is unclear. The length of the CDR3 is 11 residues. Trimming removed 7 bases at V and 10 bases at J, with 11 bases between. The CDR3 region has the DNA TGTGCCAGCAATTTTGTCGGGACCATATATTTT. As protein: CASNFVGTIYF.

In DNA form, the CDR3 reads TGTGCCATCAGTGGGTTGACAGGTAGCTTCGAGCAGTACTTC. Residues: CAISGLTGSFEQYF. The rearrangement uses TRBV10-3 and TRBJ2-7; TRBD1 might be the D (6 bases). Trimming left V 4 bases short and J 6 bases short, with 16 bases between. Germline-derived CDR1 and CDR2 are ENHRY and SYGVKD. This CDR3 contains 14 residues.

Turning to this clonotype: The germline gene is not matched at one end of the junction; a read error may be the cause. This chain connects TRBV7-2 to TRBJ1-5; no reliable D call. The germline CDR1 and CDR2 sequences are SGHTA and FQGNSA. The CDR3 is made up of 13 amino acids. This chain's CDR3 is CASSLEGQKPQHF. For the CDR3, the DNA is TGTGCCAGCAGTTTAGAAGGGCAAAAGCCCCAGCATTTT.

This clonotype was seen at least ten times. The chain is built from TRBV6-1 and TRBJ1-5; D is perhaps TRBD1 (5 bases). Germline lookup yields CDR1 MNHNS and CDR2 SASEGT. The CDR3 spans 13 residues. Trimming cost V 6 bases and J 2 bases, with 8 bases left between them. This chain's CDR3 is CASRTTGNQPQHF. DNA for the CDR3: TGTGCCAGCAGGACGACAGGCAATCAGCCCCAGCATTTT.

This chain connects TRBV7-2 to TRBJ2-5; 7 bases align to TRBD2. The CDR3 is made up of 16 amino acids. With V trimmed by 1 base and J by 4 bases, 9 bases remained unmatched. Per the germline V gene, CDR1 is SGHTA and CDR2 is FQGNSA. The CDR3 DNA follows: TGTGCCAGCAGCTTAGGTGTTGGCGGGGGTGCAGAGACCCAGTACTTC. This translates into CASSLGVGGGAETQYF.

The chain uses TRBV28 and TRBJ2-5; TRBD1 is a possible D gene (6 bases). The length of the CDR3 is 13 residues. V dropped 5 bases and J dropped 7 bases, with 14 bases sitting between them. Germline loops: CDR1 MDHEN, CDR2 SYDVKM. The CDR3 DNA is TGTGCCAGCAGTAAGACGGGACACTGGACCCAGTACTTC. Protein: CASSKTGHWTQYF.

This clonotype was seen repeatedly, ten times or more. The rearrangement links TRBV7-9 to TRBJ1-2; maybe TRBD1 (5 bases). Germline CDR1 reads SEHNR; CDR2 reads FQNEAQ (reference sequence). Trimming removed 3 bases from V and 4 bases from J, with 9 bases in between. This CDR3 is built from 13 residues. In DNA form, the CDR3 reads TGTGCCAGCAGCTTGGGGGGAGTCTATGGCTACACCTTC. It codes for CASSLGGVYGYTF.

The chain links TRBV15 to TRBJ1-3; unclear D gene. The length of the CDR3 is 15 residues. The germline gives CDR1 LNHNV, CDR2 YYDKDF (reference sequence). V was pared by 0 bases and J by 6 bases, with 12 bases between. CDR3 nucleotides: TGTGCCACCAGCAGAGATGGCCCAGAGGCAAACACCATATATTTT. Protein sequence: CATSRDGPEANTIYF.

This clonotype was found a few times. J is TRBJ2-7 and V is TRBV7-9, with 9 bases identical to TRBD1. Germline CDR1 is SEHNR and CDR2 is FQNEAQ (reference sequence). With 8 bases clipped from V and 1 base from J, the junction kept 12 bases outside the gene matches. CDR3 length equals 16 residues. Here the CDR3 DNA reads TGTGCCAGCTCACCACGGGTAGGACAGGGGTCCTACGAGCAGTACTTC. Protein: CASSPRVGQGSYEQYF.

This clonotype has a count of ten or more. The gene calls are TRBV15 and TRBJ2-2; tentative D call: TRBD2 (6 bases). Germline CDR1 LNHNV, CDR2 YYDKDF (reference sequence). Trimming took off 3 bases at V and 6 bases at J, with 14 bases between the two ends. The CDR3 totals 15 residues. CDR3 DNA sequence: TGTGCCACCAGCAGTCATTTACGCGGGGCCGGGGAGCTGTTTTTT. Translating gives CATSSHLRGAGELFF.

This clonotype was seen just once. This may be a read error: a much more frequent sequence differs by one nucleotide. This chain connects TRBV10-3 to TRBJ1-2; D may be TRBD1 (5 bases). Trimming cost V 3 bases and J 7 bases, with 9 bases left between them. Germline V CDR1 and CDR2: ENHRY, SYGVKD. The CDR3 sequence is 12 residues long. The CDR3 DNA reads as TGTGCCATCAGTGAAGGGGACTGTGGCTACACCTTC. Translation gives CAISEGDCGYTF.

The V call is TRBV29-1, the J call TRBJ2-7; 15 bases are shared with TRBD2. The CDR3 runs 16 residues. J was trimmed by 5 bases and V by 4 bases; bases with no gene match: 9. Looked up from germline, CDR1 is SQVTM and CDR2 is ANQGSEA. CDR3 bases: TGCAGCGTTGCCCTGGGACTAGCGGGAGGTTGGGACGAGCAGTACTTC. Protein sequence: CSVALGLAGGWDEQYF.

In its sample, this clonotype was seen a few times. This rearrangement joins TRBV2 to TRBJ2-5; D is undetermined. This CDR3 has 10 amino acids. Germline V CDR1 and CDR2: SNHLY, FYNNEI. V lost 8 bases to trimming and J lost 5 bases, with 6 bases between them. This chain's CDR3 is CASDRETQYF. The CDR3 DNA reads as TGTGCCAGCGACCGGGAGACCCAGTACTTC.

The gene calls are TRBV10-2 and TRBJ2-7; 7 bases line up with TRBD1. Germline trimming cut 8 bases from V and 0 bases from J; bases unmatched to any gene: 7. The germline CDR1 and CDR2 sequences are WSHSY and SAAADI. The CDR3 is 14 amino acids. CDR3 residues: CASVRQGDSYEQYF. DNA of the CDR3: TGCGCCAGCGTCCGACAGGGAGACTCCTACGAGCAGTACTTC.

J is TRBJ2-5 and V is TRBV7-9; D is undetermined. V was clipped by 2 bases and J by 9 bases, with 10 bases between them. The germline gives CDR1 SEHNR, CDR2 FQNEAQ (reference sequence). The CDR3 consists of 12 residues. The DNA of the CDR3 is TGTGCCAGCAGCTTACCTGGTCAGCCCCAGTACTTC. This encodes CASSLPGQPQYF.

This clonotype was seen repeatedly, ten times or more. The chain joins TRBV7-8 to TRBJ1-2; D gene uncertain. CDR3 size: 16 residues. With 1 base removed from V and 0 bases from J, the gap between germline ends came to 12 bases. Germline-derived CDR1 and CDR2 are SGHVS and FQNEAQ. The CDR3 DNA reads as TGTGCCAGCAGCTTAGGCATGCGCAAAACTAACTATGGCTACACCTTC. The encoded protein is CASSLGMRKTNYGYTF. Filled out from reference TRBV7-8 and TRBJ1-2, the complete variable domain reads GAGVSQSPRYKVAKRGQDVALRCDPISGHVSLFWYQQALGQGPEFLTYFQNEAQLDKSGLPSDRFFAERPEGSVSTLKIQRTQQEDSAVYLCASSLGMRKTNYGYTFGSGTRLTVV.

V is TRBV10-3 and J is TRBJ2-5; 11 nucleotides align to TRBD2. This CDR3 contains 17 residues. The germline V gene encodes CDR1 ENHRY and CDR2 SYGVKD. The V and J ends lost 4 bases and 5 bases, in that order; junction bases with no gene match: 12. As DNA, the CDR3 is TGTGCCATCAGTGCGCCGGGACTAGCGGCCCCCGTGGAGACCCAGTACTTC. Amino acid sequence: CAISAPGLAAPVETQYF.

This clonotype turned up a few times. The CDR3 sequence is CSARLAASYEQYF. The DNA of the CDR3 is TGCAGTGCTAGACTGGCGGCCTCCTACGAGCAGTACTTC. This chain links TRBV20-1 with TRBJ2-7; no clear D gene. The CDR3 runs 13 residues. V was trimmed by 2 bases and J by 0 bases, leaving 8 bases between them. CDR1 is DFQATT, CDR2 SNEGSKA, per germline (reference sequence).

This clonotype has more than one count but fewer than ten. The rearrangement uses TRBV4-1 and TRBJ2-7; no clear D gene. In germline, CDR1 is MGHRA, CDR2 YSYEKL. This CDR3 comprises 14 residues. The germline V and J ends were trimmed by 1 base and 3 bases, with 10 bases remaining between them. The CDR3 loop is CASSQGSMSYEQYF. The CDR3, as DNA: TGCGCCAGCAGCCAAGGGTCTATGAGCTACGAGCAGTACTTC.

J is TRBJ2-2 and V is TRBV7-2, with D perhaps TRBD1 (6 bases). The CDR3 spans 15 residues. The ends were cut back, 7 bases at V and 2 bases at J, with 14 bases in the middle. The germline V gene has CDR1 SGHTA and CDR2 FQGNSA. CDR3 in amino acids: CASTRGLPNTGELFF. CDR3 DNA: TGTGCCAGCACCAGGGGATTGCCAAACACCGGGGAGCTGTTTTTT.

The chain couples TRBV10-3 to TRBJ1-5, with D unresolved. V was cut by 4 bases and J by 11 bases, with 18 bases left in between. Germline CDR1 and CDR2: ENHRY and SYGVKD. There are 14 residues in the CDR3. CDR3 loop: CAISGSGSYETQHF. CDR3 DNA: TGTGCCATCAGTGGCAGCGGGAGTTATGAGACCCAGCATTTT.

This clonotype has ten or more counts. The rearrangement uses TRBV11-2 and TRBJ1-2; 8 positions agree with TRBD1. J was trimmed by 7 bases and V by 4 bases; bases with no gene match: 14. Germline V gene lookup returns CDR1 SGHAT and CDR2 FQNNGV. The CDR3 runs to 16 residues. The CDR3 is CASSWGTGDRTSGYTF. In nucleotides, the CDR3 is TGTGCCAGCAGCTGGGGGACAGGAGACCGAACTTCTGGCTACACCTTC.

The chain is built from TRBV9 and TRBJ1-2; no firm D call. The CDR3 contains 16 residues. V gave up 5 bases and J gave up 4 bases, with 21 bases separating them. The germline V gene has CDR1 SGDLS and CDR2 YYNGEE. CDR3 in amino acids: CASRPLGAGSGYGYTF. The CDR3 DNA reads as TGTGCCAGCAGACCTTTAGGAGCGGGATCTGGCTATGGCTACACCTTC.

This clonotype appeared many times. The chain joins TRBV2 to TRBJ1-4; no definite D call. From germline, CDR1 is SNHLY and CDR2 FYNNEI. Trimming cost V 5 bases and J 3 bases, with 16 bases left between them. The length of the CDR3 is 16 residues. The DNA for the CDR3 is TGTGCCAGCAGTAGGCAGGAGACTGCCTCTAATGAAAAACTGTTTTTT. This encodes CASSRQETASNEKLFF.

J is TRBJ2-7 and V is TRBV20-1, with 10 bases that match TRBD2. The germline V gene has CDR1 DFQATT and CDR2 SNEGSKA (reference sequence). The length of the CDR3 is 13 residues. Trimming took 6 bases from V and 3 from J; bases not matched to a gene: 5. This chain's CDR3 is CSAASSGSYEQYF. CDR3 sequence (DNA): TGCAGTGCGGCCTCTAGCGGGAGCTACGAGCAGTACTTC.

This clonotype was seen many times. The chain employs TRBV2 and TRBJ2-7; D is uncertain. There are 11 residues in the CDR3. The germline gives CDR1 SNHLY, CDR2 FYNNEI. The V end lost 8 bases, the J end lost 5 bases, and 10 bases lay between the germline ends. DNA of the CDR3: TGTGCCAGCGGTCTCGGCGACGAGCAGTACTTC. This translates into CASGLGDEQYF.

This clonotype came up once. V is TRBV10-3 and J is TRBJ1-1, with D possibly being TRBD1 (6 bases). The germline V gene has CDR1 ENHRY and CDR2 SYGVKD. Trimming left V 6 bases short and J 7 bases short, with 21 bases between. This CDR3 has 15 amino acids. The CDR3 spells CAIRAGAGPGGEAFF. CDR3 DNA: TGTGCCATCAGGGCGGGGGCGGGACCCGGCGGTGAAGCTTTCTTT.